This T cell receptor beta chain stems from a study of glioma-infiltrating T cells. Study conclusions and caveats: Gliomas, especially low-grade, showed above-expected tissue-blood divergence; non-neoplastic patients showed below. Only very few CDR3 sequences appeared in both tissue and blood.

The iRepertoire nested amplicon-rescue multiplex PCR amplified TCR alpha and beta CDR3s from RNA. One-step reverse transcription and amplification started from approximately 100-400 ng of tissue mRNA or PBMC total RNA. Each CDR3 protein is one row after TCRdb ran MiXCR on the multiplex PCR reads. Of about 180,000 distinct CDR3 sequences listed, about 46% are singletons. Germline V lookup: CDR1 SQVTM, CDR2 ANQGSEA. With V trimmed by 6 bases and J by 0 bases, 4 bases remained unmatched. The CDR3 spans 13 residues. This clonotype was observed a handful of times. Its antigen remains unknown. This chain uses TRBV29-1 with TRBJ1-1; 7 bases match TRBD1. The sequence was obtained from a human donor with low-grade glioma or glioblastoma, undergoing nonglioma brain surgery, or in good health (not recorded which). Sequenced input: glioma tissue, nonneoplastic brain tissue, or PBMCs (not recorded which). CDR3 coding DNA: TGCAGCGTAAAAGGGGGCCTGAACACTGAAGCTTTCTTT. Protein sequence: CSVKGGLNTEAFF. The whole variable domain, filled in from reference TRBV29-1 and TRBJ1-1, reads SAVISQKPSRDICQRGTSLTIQCQVDSQVTMMFWYRQQPGQSLTLIATANQGSEATYESGFVIDKFPISRPNLTFSTLTVSNMSPEDSSIYLCSVKGGLNTEAFFGQGTRLTVV.